This T cell receptor beta chain was profiled in a study of T cell responses to AZD1222 COVID-19 vaccine. Study-level points and caveats: Nearly half of the spike-specific TCRs reportedly recognize variant regions that carry no mutations.

Comment on this clone: Its antigen is as yet unknown.

Trimming took 2 bases from V and 2 from J, leaving 5 bases between them. CDR1 is MNHEY and CDR2 is SVGEGT in the germline V gene. The CDR3 has 13 residues. The method was immunoSEQ multiplex PCR; TCRdb's version includes in-frame clones alone and lacks a portion of them. This repertoire shows 100,000 to 120,000 clones, about four fifths found once; its top ten account for 3.5% to 5.5%. This receptor was obtained from an adult in good health. The sample in question was peripheral blood, obtained on day 0 of AZD1222 vaccination. The chain joins TRBV6-2 or TRBV6-3 to TRBJ2-3, with unresolved D. The CDR3: CASSYDPTDTQYF. The DNA for the CDR3 is TGTGCCAGCAGTTACGATCCCACAGATACGCAGTATTTT.